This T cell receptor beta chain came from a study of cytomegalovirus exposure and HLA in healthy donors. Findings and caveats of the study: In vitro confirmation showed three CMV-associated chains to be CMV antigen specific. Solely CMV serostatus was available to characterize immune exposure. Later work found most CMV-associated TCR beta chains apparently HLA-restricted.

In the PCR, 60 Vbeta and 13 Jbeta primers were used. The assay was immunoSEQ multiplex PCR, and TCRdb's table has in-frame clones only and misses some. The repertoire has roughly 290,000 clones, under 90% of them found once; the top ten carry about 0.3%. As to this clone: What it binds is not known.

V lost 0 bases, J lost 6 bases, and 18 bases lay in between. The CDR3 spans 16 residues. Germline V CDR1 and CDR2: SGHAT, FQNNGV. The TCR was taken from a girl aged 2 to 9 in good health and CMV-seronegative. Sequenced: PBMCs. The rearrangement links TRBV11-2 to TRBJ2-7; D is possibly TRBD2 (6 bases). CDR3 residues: CASSLDDRRARREQYF. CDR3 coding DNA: TGTGCCAGCAGCTTAGACGACCGGAGGGCCCGCCGCGAGCAGTACTTC.